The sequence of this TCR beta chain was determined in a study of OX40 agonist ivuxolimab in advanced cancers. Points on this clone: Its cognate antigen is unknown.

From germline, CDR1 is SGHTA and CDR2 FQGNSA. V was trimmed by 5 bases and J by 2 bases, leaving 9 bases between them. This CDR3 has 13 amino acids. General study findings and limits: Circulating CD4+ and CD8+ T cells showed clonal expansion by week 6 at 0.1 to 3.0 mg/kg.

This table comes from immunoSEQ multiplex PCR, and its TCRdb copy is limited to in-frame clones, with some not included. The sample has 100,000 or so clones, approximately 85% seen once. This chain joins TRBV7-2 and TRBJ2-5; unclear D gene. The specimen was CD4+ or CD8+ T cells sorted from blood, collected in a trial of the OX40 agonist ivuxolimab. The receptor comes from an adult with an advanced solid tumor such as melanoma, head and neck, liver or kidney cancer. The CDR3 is CASSATAQETQYF. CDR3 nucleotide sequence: TGTGCCAGCAGCGCCACGGCTCAAGAGACCCAGTACTTC.